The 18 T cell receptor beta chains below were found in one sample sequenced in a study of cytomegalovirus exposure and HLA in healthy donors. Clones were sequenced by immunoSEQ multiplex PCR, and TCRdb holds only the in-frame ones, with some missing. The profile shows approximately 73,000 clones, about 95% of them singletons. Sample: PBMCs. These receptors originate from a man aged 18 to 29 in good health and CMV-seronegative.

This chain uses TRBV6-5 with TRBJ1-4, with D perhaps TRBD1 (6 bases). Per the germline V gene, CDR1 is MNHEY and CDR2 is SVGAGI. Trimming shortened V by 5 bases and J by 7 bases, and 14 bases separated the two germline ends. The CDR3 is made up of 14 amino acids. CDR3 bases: TGTGCCAGCAGTCCGGGACATGCCAGTGAAAAACTGTTTTTT. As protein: CASSPGHASEKLFF.

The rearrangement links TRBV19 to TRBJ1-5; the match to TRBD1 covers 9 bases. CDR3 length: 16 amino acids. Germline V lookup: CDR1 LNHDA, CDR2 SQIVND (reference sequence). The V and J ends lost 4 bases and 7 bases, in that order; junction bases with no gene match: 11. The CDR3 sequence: CASSTQGAPVVQPQHF. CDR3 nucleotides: TGTGCCAGTAGTACACAGGGGGCCCCCGTCGTACAGCCCCAGCATTTT.

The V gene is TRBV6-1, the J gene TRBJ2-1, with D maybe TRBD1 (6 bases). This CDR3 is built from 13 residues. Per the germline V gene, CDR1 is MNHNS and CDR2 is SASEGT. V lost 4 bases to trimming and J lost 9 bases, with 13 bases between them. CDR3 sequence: CASSATGMAEQFF. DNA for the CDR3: TGTGCCAGCAGTGCAACAGGGATGGCTGAGCAGTTCTTC.

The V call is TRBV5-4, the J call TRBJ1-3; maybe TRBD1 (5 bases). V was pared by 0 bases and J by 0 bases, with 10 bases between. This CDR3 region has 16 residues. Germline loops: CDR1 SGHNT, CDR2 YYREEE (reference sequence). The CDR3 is CASSLGTRTSGNTIYF. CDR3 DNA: TGTGCCAGCAGCTTGGGGACAAGGACCTCTGGAAACACCATATATTTT.

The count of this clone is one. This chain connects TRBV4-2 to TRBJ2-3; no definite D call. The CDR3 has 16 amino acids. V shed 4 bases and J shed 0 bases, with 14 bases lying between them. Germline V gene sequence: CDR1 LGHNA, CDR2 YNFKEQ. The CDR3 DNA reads TGTGCCAGCAGCCTGGGTGGGCCCCCTAGCACAGATACGCAGTATTTT. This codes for CASSLGGPPSTDTQYF.

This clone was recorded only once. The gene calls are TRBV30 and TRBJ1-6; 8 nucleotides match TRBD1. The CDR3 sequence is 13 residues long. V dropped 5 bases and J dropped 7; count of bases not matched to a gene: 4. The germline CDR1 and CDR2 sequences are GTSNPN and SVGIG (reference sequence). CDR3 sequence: CAWGQGANSPLHF. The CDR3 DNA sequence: TGTGCCTGGGGTCAGGGGGCAAATTCACCCCTCCACTTT.

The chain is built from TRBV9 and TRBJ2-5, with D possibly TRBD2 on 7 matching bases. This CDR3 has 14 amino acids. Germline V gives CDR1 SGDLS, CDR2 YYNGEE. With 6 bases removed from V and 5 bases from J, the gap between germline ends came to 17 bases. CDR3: CASNNDGGRETQYF. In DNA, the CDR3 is TGTGCCAGCAACAACGACGGGGGGCGGGAGACCCAGTACTTC.

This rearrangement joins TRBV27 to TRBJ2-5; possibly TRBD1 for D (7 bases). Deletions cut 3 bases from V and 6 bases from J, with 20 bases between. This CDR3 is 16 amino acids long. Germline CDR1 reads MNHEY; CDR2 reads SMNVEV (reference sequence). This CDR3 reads CASSFAGRGQLKTQYF. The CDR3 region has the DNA TGTGCCAGCAGTTTCGCGGGGCGGGGACAGCTGAAGACCCAGTACTTC.

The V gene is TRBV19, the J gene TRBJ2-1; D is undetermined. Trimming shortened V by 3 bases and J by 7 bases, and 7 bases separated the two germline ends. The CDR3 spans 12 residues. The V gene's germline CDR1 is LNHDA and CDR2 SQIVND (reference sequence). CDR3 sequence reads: CASSIASNEQFF. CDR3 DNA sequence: TGTGCCAGTAGTATTGCTAGTAATGAGCAGTTCTTC.

CDR3 sequence reads: CASSTGHLRSSYEQYF. For the CDR3, the DNA is TGTGCCAGCTCAACCGGACACCTCAGGAGCTCCTACGAGCAGTACTTC. The chain employs TRBV18 and TRBJ2-7; tentative D call: TRBD1 (5 bases). Germline V gene sequence: CDR1 KGHSH, CDR2 LQKENI. This CDR3 comprises 16 residues. Trimming removed 5 bases from V and 0 bases from J, with 17 bases in between.

CDR3 sequence (DNA): TGTGCCAGCAGTTTATTGTCTAGCGGGGGCCCCTACAATGAGCAGTTCTTC. It translates to CASSLLSSGGPYNEQFF. The chain joins TRBV27 to TRBJ2-1, with 10 bases matching TRBD2. Germline CDR1 and CDR2: MNHEY and SMNVEV (reference sequence). V was clipped by 1 base and J by 2 bases; unmatched bases: 5. The CDR3 length is 17 residues.

CDR3 bases: TGTGCCAGCAGTTTATGGACAGGGGGGAATGAAAAACTGTTTTTT. Its protein product is CASSLWTGGNEKLFF. This chain connects TRBV28 to TRBJ1-4, with 9 bases fitting TRBD1. Per the germline V gene, CDR1 is MDHEN and CDR2 is SYDVKM. CDR3 length: 15 residues. The J segment lost 5 bases and the V segment lost 0 bases, leaving 1 base of the junction unmatched. Looking up the rest from reference TRBV28 and TRBJ1-4 gives the full variable domain: DVKVTQSSRYLVKRTGEKVFLECVQDMDHENMFWYRQDPGLGLRLIYFSYDVKMKEKGDIPEGYSVSREKKERFSLILESASTNQTSMYLCASSLWTGGNEKLFFGSGTQLSVL.

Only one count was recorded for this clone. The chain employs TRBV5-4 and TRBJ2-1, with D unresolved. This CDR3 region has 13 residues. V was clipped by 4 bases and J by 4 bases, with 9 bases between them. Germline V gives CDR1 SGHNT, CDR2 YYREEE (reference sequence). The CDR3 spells CASSPGRYNEQFF. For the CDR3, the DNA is TGTGCCAGCAGCCCTGGCAGGTACAATGAGCAGTTCTTC.

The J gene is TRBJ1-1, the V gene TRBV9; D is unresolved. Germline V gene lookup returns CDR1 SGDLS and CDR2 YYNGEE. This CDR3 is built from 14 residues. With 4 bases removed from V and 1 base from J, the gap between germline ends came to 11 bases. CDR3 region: CASSPSVGNTEAFF. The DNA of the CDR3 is TGTGCCAGCAGCCCCTCGGTCGGGAACACTGAAGCTTTCTTT.

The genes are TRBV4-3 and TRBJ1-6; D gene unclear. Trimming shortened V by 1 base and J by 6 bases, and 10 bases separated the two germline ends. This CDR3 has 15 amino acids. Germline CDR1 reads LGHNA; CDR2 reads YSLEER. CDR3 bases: TGCGCCAGCAGCCAAGGGCGGGTGCCTAATTCACCCCTCCACTTT. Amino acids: CASSQGRVPNSPLHF.

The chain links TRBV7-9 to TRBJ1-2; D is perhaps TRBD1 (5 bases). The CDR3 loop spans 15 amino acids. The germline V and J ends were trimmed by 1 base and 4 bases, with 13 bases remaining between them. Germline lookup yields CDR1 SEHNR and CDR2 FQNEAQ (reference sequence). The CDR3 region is CASSLDMGPTYGYTF. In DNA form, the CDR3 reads TGTGCCAGCAGCTTAGATATGGGGCCTACCTATGGCTACACCTTC. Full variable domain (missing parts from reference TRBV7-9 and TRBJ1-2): DTGVSQNPRHKITKRGQNVTFRCDPISEHNRLYWYRQTLGQGPEFLTYFQNEAQLEKSRLLSDRFSAERPKGSFSTLEIQRTEQGDSAMYLCASSLDMGPTYGYTFGSGTRLTVV.

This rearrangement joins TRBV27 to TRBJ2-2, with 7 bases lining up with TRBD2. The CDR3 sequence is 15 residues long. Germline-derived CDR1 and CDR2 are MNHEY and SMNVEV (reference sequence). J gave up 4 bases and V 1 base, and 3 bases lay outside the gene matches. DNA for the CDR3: TGTGCCAGCAGTTTATGGGAGGGATTCACCGGGGAGCTGTTTTTT. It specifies CASSLWEGFTGELFF.

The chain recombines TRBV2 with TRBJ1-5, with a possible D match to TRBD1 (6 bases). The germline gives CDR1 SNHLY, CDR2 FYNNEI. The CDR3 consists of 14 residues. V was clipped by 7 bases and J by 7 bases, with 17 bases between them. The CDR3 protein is CASKGGGSGQPQHF. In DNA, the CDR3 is TGTGCCAGCAAGGGGGGAGGGAGCGGCCAGCCCCAGCATTTT.